What follows describes a single TCR beta chain. The data are from a study of blood T cell repertoires in COVID-19. Assay: immunoSEQ multiplex PCR; the TCRdb copy retains only in-frame clones and omits some. The repertoire holds 250,000 to 300,000 clones, with roughly 85% as singletons. The TCR originated in a man in his forties or fifties with active or convalescent COVID-19. The material sequenced was peripheral blood.

DNA of the CDR3: TGTGCCAGCAGTTTACCCGCCGGTACTGAAGCTTTCTTT. Amino acids: CASSLPAGTEAFF. This chain joins TRBV28 and TRBJ1-1; D uncertain. V lost 2 bases, J lost 5 bases, and 9 bases lay in between. Germline-derived CDR1 and CDR2 are MDHEN and SYDVKM. The CDR3 is 13 residues long. The complete variable domain, with remaining parts taken from reference TRBV28 and TRBJ1-1, reads DVKVTQSSRYLVKRTGEKVFLECVQDMDHENMFWYRQDPGLGLRLIYFSYDVKMKEKGDIPEGYSVSREKKERFSLILESASTNQTSMYLCASSLPAGTEAFFGQGTRLTVV.